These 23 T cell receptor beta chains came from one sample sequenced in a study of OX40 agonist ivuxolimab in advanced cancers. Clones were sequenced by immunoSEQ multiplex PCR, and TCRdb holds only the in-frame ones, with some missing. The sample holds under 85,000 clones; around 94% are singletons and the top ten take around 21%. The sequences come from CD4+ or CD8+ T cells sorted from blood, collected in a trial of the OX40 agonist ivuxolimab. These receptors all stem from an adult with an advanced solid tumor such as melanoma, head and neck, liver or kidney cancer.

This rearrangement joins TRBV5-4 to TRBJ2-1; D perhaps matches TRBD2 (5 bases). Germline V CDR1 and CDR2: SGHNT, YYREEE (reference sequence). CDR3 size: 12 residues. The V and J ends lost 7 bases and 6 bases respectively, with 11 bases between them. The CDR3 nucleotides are TGTGCCAGCGACCTCGGAGGCAATGAGCAGTTCTTC. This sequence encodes CASDLGGNEQFF.

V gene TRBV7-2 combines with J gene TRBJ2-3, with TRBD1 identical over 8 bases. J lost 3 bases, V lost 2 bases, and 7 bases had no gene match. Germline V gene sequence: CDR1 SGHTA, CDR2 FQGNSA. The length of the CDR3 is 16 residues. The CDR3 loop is CASSLYPDRGTDTQYF. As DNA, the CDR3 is TGTGCCAGCAGCTTATATCCCGACAGGGGAACAGATACGCAGTATTTT. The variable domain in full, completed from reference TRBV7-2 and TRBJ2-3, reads GAGVSQSPSNKVTEKGKDVELRCDPISGHTALYWYRQSLGQGLEFLIYFQGNSAPDKSGLPSDRFSAERTGGSVSTLTIQRTQQEDSAVYLCASSLYPDRGTDTQYFGPGTRLTVL.

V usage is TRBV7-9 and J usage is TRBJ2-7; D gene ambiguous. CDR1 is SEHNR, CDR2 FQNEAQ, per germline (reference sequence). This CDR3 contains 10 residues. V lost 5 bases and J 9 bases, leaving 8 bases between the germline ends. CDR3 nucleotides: TGTGCCAGCAGCGGGCCGGTGCAGTACTTC. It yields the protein CASSGPVQYF.

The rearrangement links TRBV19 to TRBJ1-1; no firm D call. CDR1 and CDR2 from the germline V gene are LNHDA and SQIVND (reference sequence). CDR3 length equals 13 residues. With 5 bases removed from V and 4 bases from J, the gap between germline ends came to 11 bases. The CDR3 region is CASSPGAGTEAFF. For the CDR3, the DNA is TGTGCCAGTAGTCCTGGTGCCGGCACTGAAGCTTTCTTT.

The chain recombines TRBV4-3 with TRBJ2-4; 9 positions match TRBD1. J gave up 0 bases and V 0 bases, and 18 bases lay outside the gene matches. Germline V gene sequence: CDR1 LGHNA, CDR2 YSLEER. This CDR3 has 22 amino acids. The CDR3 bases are TGCGCCAGCAGCCAAGACGGGGTAACCGGGACAGGGATACGACTAGCCAAAAACATTCAGTACTTC. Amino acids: CASSQDGVTGTGIRLAKNIQYF.

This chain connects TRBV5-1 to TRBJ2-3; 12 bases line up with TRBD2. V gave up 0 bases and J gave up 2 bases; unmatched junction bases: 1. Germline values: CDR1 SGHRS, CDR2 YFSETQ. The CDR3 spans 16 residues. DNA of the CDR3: TGCGCCAGCAGCTTGGGACTAGCGGGGGTCACAGATACGCAGTATTTT. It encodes CASSLGLAGVTDTQYF.

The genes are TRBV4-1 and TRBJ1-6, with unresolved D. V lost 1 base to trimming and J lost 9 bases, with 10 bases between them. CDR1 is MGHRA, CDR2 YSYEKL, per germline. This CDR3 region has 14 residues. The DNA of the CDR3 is TGCGCCAGCAGCCAAGTGGAACACGGTTCACCCCTCCACTTT. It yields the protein CASSQVEHGSPLHF.

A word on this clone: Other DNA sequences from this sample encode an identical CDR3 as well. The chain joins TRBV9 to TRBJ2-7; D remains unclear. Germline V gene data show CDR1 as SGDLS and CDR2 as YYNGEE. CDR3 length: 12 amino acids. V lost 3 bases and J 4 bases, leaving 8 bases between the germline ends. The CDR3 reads CASSADGYEQYF. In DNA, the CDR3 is TGTGCCAGCAGCGCGGATGGATACGAGCAGTACTTC.

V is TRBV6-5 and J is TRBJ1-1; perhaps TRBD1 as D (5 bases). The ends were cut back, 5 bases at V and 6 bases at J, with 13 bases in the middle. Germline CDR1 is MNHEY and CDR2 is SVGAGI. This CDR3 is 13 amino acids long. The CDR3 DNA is TGTGCCAGCAGTGTCTTCGGGGCATCTGAAGCTTTCTTT. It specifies CASSVFGASEAFF.

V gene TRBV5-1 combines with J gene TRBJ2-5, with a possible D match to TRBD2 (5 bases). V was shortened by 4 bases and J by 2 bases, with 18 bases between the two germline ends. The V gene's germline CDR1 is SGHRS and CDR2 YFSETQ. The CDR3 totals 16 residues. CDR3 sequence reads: CASSPEPEALQETQYF. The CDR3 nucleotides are TGCGCCAGCAGCCCCGAACCGGAGGCGCTACAAGAGACCCAGTACTTC.

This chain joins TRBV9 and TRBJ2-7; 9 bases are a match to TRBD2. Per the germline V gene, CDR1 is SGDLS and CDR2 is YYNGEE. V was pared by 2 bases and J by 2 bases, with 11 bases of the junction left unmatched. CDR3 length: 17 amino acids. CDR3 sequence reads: CASSVGSGSVAPYEQYF. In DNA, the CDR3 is TGTGCCAGCAGCGTCGGTAGCGGGAGCGTAGCACCCTACGAGCAGTACTTC.

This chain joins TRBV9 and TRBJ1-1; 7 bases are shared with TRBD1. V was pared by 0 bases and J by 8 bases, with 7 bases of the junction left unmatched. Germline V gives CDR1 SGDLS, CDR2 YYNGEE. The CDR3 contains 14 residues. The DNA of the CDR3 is TGTGCCAGCAGCGTAGCCGGGACAGCCGAAGAAGCTTTCTTT. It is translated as CASSVAGTAEEAFF.

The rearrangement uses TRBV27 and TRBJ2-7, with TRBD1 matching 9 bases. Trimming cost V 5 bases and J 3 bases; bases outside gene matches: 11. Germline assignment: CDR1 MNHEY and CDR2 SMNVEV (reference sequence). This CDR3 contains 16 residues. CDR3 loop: CASSPRGGQGSYEQYF. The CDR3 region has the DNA TGTGCCAGCAGTCCAAGGGGGGGACAGGGAAGCTACGAGCAGTACTTC.

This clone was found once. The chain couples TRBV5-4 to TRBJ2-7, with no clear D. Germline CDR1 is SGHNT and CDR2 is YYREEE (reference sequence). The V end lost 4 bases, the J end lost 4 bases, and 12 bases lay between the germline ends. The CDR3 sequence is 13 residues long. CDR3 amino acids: CASSLGMGYEQYF. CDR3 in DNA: TGTGCCAGCAGCCTGGGGATGGGGTACGAGCAGTACTTC.

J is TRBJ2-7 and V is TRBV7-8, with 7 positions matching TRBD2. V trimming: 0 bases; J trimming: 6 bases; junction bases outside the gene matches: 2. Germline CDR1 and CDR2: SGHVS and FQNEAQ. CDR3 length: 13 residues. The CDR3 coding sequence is TGTGCCAGCAGCTTAGCTAGGACTAGCGAGCAGTACTTC. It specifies CASSLARTSEQYF.

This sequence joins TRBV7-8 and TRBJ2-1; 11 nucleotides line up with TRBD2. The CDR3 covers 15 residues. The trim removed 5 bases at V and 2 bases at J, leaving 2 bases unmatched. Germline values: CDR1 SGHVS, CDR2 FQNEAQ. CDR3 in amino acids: CASSPGLAAYNEQFF. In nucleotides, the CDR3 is TGTGCCAGCAGCCCGGGACTAGCGGCCTACAATGAGCAGTTCTTC.

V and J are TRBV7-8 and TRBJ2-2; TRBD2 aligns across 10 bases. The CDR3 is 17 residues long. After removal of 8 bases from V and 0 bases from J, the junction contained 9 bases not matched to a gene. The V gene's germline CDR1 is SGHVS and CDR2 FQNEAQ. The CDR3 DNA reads TGTGCCAGCTCTGGCCCTAGCGGGAGCGCGAACACCGGGGAGCTGTTTTTT. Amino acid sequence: CASSGPSGSANTGELFF.

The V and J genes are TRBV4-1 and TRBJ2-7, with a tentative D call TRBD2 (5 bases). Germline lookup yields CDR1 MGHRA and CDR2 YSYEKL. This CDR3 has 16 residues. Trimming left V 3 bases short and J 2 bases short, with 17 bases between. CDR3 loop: CASSQAPERRTYEQYF. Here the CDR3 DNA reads TGCGCCAGCAGCCAGGCCCCCGAGCGGAGAACCTACGAGCAGTACTTC.

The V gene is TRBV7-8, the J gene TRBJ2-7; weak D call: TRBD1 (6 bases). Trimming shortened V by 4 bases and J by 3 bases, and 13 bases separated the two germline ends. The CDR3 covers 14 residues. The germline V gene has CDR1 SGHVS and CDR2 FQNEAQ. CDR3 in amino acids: CASSSTGTVYEQYF. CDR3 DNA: TGTGCCAGCAGCTCTACAGGGACGGTCTACGAGCAGTACTTC.

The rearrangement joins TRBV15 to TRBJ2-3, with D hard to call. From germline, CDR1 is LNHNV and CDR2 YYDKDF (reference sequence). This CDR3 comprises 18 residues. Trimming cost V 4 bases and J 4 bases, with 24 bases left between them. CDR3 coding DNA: TGTGCCACCAGCATAGGGTGGATCCTAGAAGAGGACGCAGATACGCAGTATTTT. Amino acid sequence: CATSIGWILEEDADTQYF.

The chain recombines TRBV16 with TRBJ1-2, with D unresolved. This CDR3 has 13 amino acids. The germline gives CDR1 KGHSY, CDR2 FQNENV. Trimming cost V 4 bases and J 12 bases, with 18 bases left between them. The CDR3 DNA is TGTGCCAGCAGCCCATCACATCCTACGGGCCACACCTTC. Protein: CASSPSHPTGHTF.

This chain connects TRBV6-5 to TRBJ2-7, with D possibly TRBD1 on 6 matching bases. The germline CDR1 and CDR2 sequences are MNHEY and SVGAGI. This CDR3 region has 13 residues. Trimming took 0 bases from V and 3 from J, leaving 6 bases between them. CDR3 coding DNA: TGTGCCAGCAGTTACTCGGACAGCTACGAGCAGTACTTC. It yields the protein CASSYSDSYEQYF.

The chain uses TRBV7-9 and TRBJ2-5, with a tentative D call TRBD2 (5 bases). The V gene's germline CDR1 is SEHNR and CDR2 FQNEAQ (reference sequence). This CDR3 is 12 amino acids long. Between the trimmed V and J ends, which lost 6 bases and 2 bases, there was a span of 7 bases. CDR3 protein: CASRTGQETQYF. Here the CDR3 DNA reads TGTGCCAGCAGAACGGGGCAAGAGACCCAGTACTTC.